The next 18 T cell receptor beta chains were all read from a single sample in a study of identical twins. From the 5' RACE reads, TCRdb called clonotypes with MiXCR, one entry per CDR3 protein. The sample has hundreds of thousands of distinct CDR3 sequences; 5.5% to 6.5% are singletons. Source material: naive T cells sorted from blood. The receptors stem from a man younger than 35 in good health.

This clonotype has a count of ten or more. The CDR3 loop reads CASSYTGPADTQYF. For the CDR3, the DNA is TGTGCCAGCAGCTATACAGGGCCCGCAGATACGCAGTATTTT. The chain combines TRBV7-8 with TRBJ2-3; a possible D gene is TRBD1 (6 bases). The CDR3 covers 14 residues. The V gene lost 4 bases and the J gene lost 4 bases, with 12 bases spanning the gap. Germline V gene sequence: CDR1 SGHVS, CDR2 FQNEAQ.

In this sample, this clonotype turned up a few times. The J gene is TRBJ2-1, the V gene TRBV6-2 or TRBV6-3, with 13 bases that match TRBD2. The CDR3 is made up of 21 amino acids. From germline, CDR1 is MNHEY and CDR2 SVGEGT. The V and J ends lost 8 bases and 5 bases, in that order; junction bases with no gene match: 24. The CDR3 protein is CASGDVLTWTSGRRVHNEQFF. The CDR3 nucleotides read TGTGCCAGCGGCGATGTCCTTACCTGGACTAGCGGGAGAAGGGTTCACAATGAGCAGTTCTTC.

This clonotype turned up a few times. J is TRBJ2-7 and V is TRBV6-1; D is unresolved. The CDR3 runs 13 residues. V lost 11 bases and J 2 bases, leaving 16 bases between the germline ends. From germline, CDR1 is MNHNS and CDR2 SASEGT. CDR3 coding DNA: TGTGCCTGTCGTCCCACAGCGCCCTACGAGCAGTACTTC. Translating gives CACRPTAPYEQYF.

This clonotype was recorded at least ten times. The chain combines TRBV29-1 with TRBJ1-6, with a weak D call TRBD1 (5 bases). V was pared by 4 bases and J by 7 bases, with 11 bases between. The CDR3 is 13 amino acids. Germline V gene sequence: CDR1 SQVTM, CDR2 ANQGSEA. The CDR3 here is CSVAPGLNSPLHF. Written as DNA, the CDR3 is TGCAGCGTTGCTCCAGGGTTGAATTCACCCCTCCACTTT.

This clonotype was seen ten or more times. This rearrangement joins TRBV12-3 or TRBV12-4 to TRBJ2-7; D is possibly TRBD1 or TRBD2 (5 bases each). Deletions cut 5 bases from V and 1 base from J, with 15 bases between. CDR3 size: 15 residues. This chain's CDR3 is CASSPWDVLSYEQYF. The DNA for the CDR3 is TGTGCCAGCAGTCCCTGGGACGTGTTGTCCTACGAGCAGTACTTC.

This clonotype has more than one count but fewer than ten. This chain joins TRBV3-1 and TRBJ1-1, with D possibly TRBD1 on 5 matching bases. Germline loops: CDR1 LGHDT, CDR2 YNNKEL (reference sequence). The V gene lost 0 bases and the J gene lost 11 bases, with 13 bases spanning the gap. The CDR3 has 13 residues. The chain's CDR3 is CASSQDTQGLAFF. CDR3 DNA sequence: TGTGCCAGCAGCCAAGATACCCAGGGTTTGGCTTTCTTT.

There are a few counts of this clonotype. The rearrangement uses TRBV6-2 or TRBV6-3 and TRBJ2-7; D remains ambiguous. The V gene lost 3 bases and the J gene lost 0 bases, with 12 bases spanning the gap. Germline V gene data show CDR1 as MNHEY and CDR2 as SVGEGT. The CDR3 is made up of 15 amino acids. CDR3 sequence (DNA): TGTGCCAGCAGTTATTCCCCCCGGAGCTCCTACGAGCAGTACTTC. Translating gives CASSYSPRSSYEQYF.

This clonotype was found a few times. CDR3 in amino acids: CASTPGAGPNEKLFF. In nucleotides, the CDR3 is TGTGCCAGCACTCCCGGGGCAGGACCAAATGAAAAACTGTTTTTT. This chain uses TRBV28 with TRBJ1-4; possibly TRBD1 for D (5 bases). The V gene lost 7 bases and the J gene lost 5 bases, with 17 bases spanning the gap. Germline CDR1 is MDHEN and CDR2 is SYDVKM. This CDR3 contains 15 residues.

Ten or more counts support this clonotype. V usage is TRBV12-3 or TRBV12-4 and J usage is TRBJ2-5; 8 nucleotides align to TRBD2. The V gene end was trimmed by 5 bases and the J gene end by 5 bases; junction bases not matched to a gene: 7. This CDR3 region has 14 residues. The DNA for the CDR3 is TGTGCCAGCAGTGATAGCGGGACTTGGGAGACCCAGTACTTC. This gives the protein CASSDSGTWETQYF.

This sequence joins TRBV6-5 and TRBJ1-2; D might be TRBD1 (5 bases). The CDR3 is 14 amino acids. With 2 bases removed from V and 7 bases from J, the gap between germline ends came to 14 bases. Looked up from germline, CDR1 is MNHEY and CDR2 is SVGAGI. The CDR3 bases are TGTGCCAGCAGTTACGCCGGGACGCCTGGTGGCTACACCTTC. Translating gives CASSYAGTPGGYTF.

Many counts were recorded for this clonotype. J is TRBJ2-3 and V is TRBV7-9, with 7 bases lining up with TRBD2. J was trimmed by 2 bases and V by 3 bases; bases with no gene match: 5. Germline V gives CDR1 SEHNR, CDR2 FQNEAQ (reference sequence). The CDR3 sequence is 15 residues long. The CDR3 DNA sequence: TGTGCCAGCAGCTTTCCGGAGCGGGACACAGATACGCAGTATTTT. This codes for CASSFPERDTDTQYF.

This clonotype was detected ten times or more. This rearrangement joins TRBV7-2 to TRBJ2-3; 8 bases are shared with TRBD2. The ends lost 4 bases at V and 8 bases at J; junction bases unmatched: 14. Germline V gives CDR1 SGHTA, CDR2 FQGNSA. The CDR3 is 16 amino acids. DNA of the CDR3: TGTGCCAGCAGCTCGTTAAGCGGGAGAGGGGGGGGTACGCAGTATTTT. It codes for CASSSLSGRGGGTQYF. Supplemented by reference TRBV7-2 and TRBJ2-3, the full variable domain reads GAGVSQSPSNKVTEKGKDVELRCDPISGHTALYWYRQSLGQGLEFLIYFQGNSAPDKSGLPSDRFSAERTGGSVSTLTIQRTQQEDSAVYLCASSSLSGRGGGTQYFGPGTRLTVL.

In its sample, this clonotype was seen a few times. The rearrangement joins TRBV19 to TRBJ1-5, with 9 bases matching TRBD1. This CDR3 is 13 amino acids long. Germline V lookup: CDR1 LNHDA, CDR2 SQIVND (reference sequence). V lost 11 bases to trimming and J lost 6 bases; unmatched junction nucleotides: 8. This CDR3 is CAATQGASQPQHF. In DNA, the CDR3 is TGTGCCGCAACACAGGGGGCATCTCAGCCCCAGCATTTT.

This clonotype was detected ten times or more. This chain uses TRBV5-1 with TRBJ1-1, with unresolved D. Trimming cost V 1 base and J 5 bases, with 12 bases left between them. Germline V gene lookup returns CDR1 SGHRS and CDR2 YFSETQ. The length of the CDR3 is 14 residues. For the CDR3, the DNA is TGCGCCAGCAGCTTGAGTGGGCGAAGTACTGAAGCTTTCTTT. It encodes CASSLSGRSTEAFF.

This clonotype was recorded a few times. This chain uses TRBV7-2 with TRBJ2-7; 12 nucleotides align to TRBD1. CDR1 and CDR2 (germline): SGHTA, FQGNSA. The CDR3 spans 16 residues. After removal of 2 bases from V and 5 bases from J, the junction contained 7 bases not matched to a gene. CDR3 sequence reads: CASSLIRDRGPDEQYF. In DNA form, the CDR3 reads TGTGCCAGCAGCTTAATCCGGGACAGGGGGCCGGACGAGCAGTACTTC.

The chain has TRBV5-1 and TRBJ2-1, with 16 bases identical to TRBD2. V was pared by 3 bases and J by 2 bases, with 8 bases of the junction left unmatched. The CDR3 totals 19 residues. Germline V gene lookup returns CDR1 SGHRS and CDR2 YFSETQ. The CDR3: CASSSPTGTSGRAYNEQFF. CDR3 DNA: TGCGCCAGCAGCTCCCCGACTGGGACTAGCGGGAGGGCCTACAATGAGCAGTTCTTC.

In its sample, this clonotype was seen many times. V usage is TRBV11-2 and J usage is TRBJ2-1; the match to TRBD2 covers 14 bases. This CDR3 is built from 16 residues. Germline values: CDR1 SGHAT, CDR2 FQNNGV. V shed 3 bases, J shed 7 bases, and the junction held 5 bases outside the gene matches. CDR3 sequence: CASSLGTSGRGNEQFF. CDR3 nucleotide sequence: TGTGCCAGCAGCTTGGGGACTAGCGGGAGAGGAAATGAGCAGTTCTTC.

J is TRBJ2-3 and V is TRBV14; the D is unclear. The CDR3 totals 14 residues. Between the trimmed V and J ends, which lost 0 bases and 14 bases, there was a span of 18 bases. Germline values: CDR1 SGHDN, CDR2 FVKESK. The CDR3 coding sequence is TGTGCCAGCAGCCAAGATCCCGCCGCCAGATGGTGGTATTTT. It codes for CASSQDPAARWWYF.